This TCR beta chain was documented in a study of identifying expanded T cells in peripheral blood. Collection occurred without any documented infections or immune events in donors. Study-level points and caveats: Clone count variance between approximately two-week samples rose with total template count. Over about two and four weeks, about 16.4 and 19 clones changed, versus 1.2 between replicates.

This clone has a single count. Its antigen is as yet unknown. Clones were sequenced by immunoSEQ multiplex PCR, and TCRdb holds only the in-frame ones, with some missing. The data contain under 150,000 clones, around 88% of them singletons. CDR1 and CDR2 from the germline V gene are SGHAT and FQNNGV. The CDR3 is made up of 12 amino acids. The V and J ends lost 8 bases and 3 bases respectively, with 11 bases between them. Sequenced sample: blood. The J gene is TRBJ2-7, the V gene TRBV11-2; D not certain. This TCR was sampled from a person aged 18 to 75 in good health. CDR3 bases: TGTGCCAGCCGATCGTACGGCTACGAGCAGTACTTC. Amino acid sequence: CASRSYGYEQYF.